The T cell receptor (beta chain) described here comes from a study of control samples from healthy donors and cancer patients. This CDR3 contains 13 residues. CDR1 is GTSNPN and CDR2 is SVGIG in the germline V gene (reference sequence). The V segment lost 5 bases and the J segment 4 bases; nucleotides outside the gene matches: 8. The repertoire was sequenced with immunoSEQ multiplex PCR; TCRdb's copy has only in-frame clones and lacks some. In the table there are tens of thousands of clones, about four fifths of which are singletons. The TCR originated in a man aged 65 to 79 with lung cancer. The chain combines TRBV30 with TRBJ2-7; the match to TRBD1 covers 7 bases. Sample: PBMCs. CDR3 sequence reads: CAWRHRGTYEQYF. CDR3 coding DNA: TGTGCCTGGCGCCACAGGGGTACGTACGAGCAGTACTTC.